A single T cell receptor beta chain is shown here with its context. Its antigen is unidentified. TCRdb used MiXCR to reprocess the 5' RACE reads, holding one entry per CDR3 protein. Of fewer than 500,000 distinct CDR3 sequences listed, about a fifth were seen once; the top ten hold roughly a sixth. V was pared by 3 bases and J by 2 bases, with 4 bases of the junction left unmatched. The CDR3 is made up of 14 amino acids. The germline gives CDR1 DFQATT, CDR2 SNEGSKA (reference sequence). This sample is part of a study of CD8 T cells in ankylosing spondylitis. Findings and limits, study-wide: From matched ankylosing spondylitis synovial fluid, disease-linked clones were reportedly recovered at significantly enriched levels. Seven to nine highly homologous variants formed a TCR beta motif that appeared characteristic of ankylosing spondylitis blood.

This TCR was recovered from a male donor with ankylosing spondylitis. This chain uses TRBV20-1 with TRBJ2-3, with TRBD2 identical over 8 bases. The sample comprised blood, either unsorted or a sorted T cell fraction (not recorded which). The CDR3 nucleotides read TGCAGTGCTAGTTGGCGGGAGGCCACAGATACGCAGTATTTT. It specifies CSASWREATDTQYF.